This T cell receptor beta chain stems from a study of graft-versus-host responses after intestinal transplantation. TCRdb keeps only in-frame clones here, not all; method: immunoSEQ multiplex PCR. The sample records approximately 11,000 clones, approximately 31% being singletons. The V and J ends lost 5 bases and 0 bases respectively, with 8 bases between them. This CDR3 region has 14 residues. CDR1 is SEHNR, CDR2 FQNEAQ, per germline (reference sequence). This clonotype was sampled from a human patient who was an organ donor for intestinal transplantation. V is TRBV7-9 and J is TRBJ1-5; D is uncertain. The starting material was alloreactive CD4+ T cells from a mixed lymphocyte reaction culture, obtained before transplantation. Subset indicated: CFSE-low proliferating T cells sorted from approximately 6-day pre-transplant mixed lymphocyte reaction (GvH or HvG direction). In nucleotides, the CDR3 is TGTGCCAGCAGCCCACAGTATAGCAATCAGCCCCAGCATTTT. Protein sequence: CASSPQYSNQPQHF. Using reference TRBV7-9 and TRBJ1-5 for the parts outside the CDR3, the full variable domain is DTGVSQNPRHKITKRGQNVTFRCDPISEHNRLYWYRQTLGQGPEFLTYFQNEAQLEKSRLLSDRFSAERPKGSFSTLEIQRTEQGDSAMYLCASSPQYSNQPQHFGDGTRLSIL.